Below are 6 T cell receptor beta chains sequenced from a single sample in a study of cytomegalovirus exposure and HLA in healthy donors. The primer mix had 60 Vbeta and 13 Jbeta primers. Assay: immunoSEQ multiplex PCR; the TCRdb copy retains only in-frame clones and omits some. This sample has 55,000 to 70,000 clones; 75% to 85% occur once, and the top ten carry less than 2%. Sequenced input: PBMCs. These receptors were obtained from a human donor in good health.

The chain uses TRBV2 and TRBJ2-7, with no clear D. The germline V gene has CDR1 SNHLY and CDR2 FYNNEI. The V end was cut by 3 bases, the J end by 3 bases, with 6 bases between. This CDR3 region has 12 residues. Here the CDR3 reads CASSEALYEQYF. CDR3 sequence (DNA): TGTGCCAGCAGTGAGGCCCTCTACGAGCAGTACTTC. The full variable domain, its missing parts supplied by reference TRBV2 and TRBJ2-7, is EPEVTQTPSHQVTQMGQEVILRCVPISNHLYFYWYRQILGQKVEFLVSFYNNEISEKSEIFDDQFSVERPDGSNFTLKIRSTKLEDSAMYFCASSEALYEQYFGPGTRLTVT.

The chain has TRBV2 and TRBJ1-5; 8 nucleotides agree with TRBD1. With 6 bases clipped from V and 6 bases from J, the junction kept 7 bases outside the gene matches. The germline V gene encodes CDR1 SNHLY and CDR2 FYNNEI. There are 14 residues in the CDR3. In DNA, the CDR3 is TGTGCCAGCAGCCCGGGACAGGCCCTTCAGCCCCAGCATTTT. This sequence encodes CASSPGQALQPQHF.

This clone was detected only once. The rearrangement uses TRBV7-2 and TRBJ1-2, with 8 bases lining up with TRBD1. From germline, CDR1 is SGHTA and CDR2 FQGNSA. The CDR3 contains 14 residues. Trimming removed 6 bases from V and 7 bases from J; junction bases left unmatched: 10. CDR3 residues: CASSLGQGWSGYTF. The CDR3 nucleotides are TGTGCCAGCAGTCTCGGACAGGGATGGAGTGGCTACACCTTC.

This clone was seen more than once but under ten times. The chain couples TRBV6-5 to TRBJ2-7; possible D gene TRBD1, 6 bases. Looked up from germline, CDR1 is MNHEY and CDR2 is SVGAGI. This CDR3 contains 14 residues. V lost 2 bases to trimming and J lost 3 bases, with 11 bases between them. The CDR3 DNA is TGTGCCAGCAGTTACGATACAGGGAGCTACGAGCAGTACTTC. This sequence encodes CASSYDTGSYEQYF.

The chain has TRBV2 and TRBJ2-7, with 9 bases that match TRBD2. The V gene end was trimmed by 4 bases and the J gene end by 5 bases; junction bases not matched to a gene: 6. CDR3 length: 14 amino acids. Germline CDR1 reads SNHLY; CDR2 reads FYNNEI. This chain's CDR3 is CASSASGRWDEQYF. The DNA for the CDR3 is TGTGCCAGCAGTGCGAGCGGGAGGTGGGACGAGCAGTACTTC.

This clone came up a few times. V is TRBV6-4 and J is TRBJ2-6; D not resolved. Trimming removed 2 bases at V and 0 bases at J, with 8 bases between. CDR3 size: 16 residues. Germline V gene data show CDR1 as MRHNA and CDR2 as SNTAGT. This CDR3 reads CASSDGRSSGANVLTF. The CDR3 DNA is TGTGCCAGCAGTGACGGAAGGAGCTCTGGGGCCAACGTCCTGACTTTC.